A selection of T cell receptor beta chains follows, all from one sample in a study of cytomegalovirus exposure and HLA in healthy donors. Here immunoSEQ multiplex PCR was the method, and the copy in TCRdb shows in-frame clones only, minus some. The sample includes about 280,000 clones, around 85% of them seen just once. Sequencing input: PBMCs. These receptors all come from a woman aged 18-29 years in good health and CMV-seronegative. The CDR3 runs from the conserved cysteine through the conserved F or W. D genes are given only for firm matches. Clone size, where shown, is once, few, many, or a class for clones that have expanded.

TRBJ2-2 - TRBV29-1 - TGCAGCGTTGACTGGCAGGCGTCCGGGGAGCTGTTTTTT CSVDWQASGELFF
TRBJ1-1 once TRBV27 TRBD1 TGTGCCAGCAGTTTATTTAACAGGGGAGATGAAGCTTTCTTT CASSLFNRGDEAFF
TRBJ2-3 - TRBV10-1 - TGCGCCAGCAGTGAGCCGGGAGATACGCAGTATTTT CASSEPGDTQYF
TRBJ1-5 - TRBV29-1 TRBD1 TGCAGCGCCCGCCTGACAGGGGCACACAATCAGCCCCAGCATTTT CSARLTGAHNQPQHF
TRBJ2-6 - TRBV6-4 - TGTGCCAGCAGTGACCTAGCTGGGGCCAACGTCCTGACTTTC CASSDLAGANVLTF
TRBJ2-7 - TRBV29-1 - TGCAGCGCCGGGGGACTTTACCCCTACGAGCAGTACTTC CSAGGLYPYEQYF
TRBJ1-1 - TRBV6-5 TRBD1 TGTGCCAGCAGTTACTCGACATTGGGACAGTCGACTTTCTTT CASSYSTLGQSTFF
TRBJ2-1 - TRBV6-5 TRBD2 TGTGCCAGCAGTTATCTAGCGGGGGTAATGCAGTTCTTC CASSYLAGVMQFF
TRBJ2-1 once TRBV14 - TGTGCCAGCAGCCAAGTTTTTGCGAGCGTGGAGCAGTTCTTC CASSQVFASVEQFF
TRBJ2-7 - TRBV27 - TGTGCCAGCAGTTTATCTTCAGGGACTCGTCGGGAGCAGTACTTC CASSLSSGTRREQYF
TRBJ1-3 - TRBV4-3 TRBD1 TGCGCCAGCAGCCGCAACAACAGGGGTATGGGAAACACCATATATTTT CASSRNNRGMGNTIYF
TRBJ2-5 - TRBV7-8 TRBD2 TGTGCCAGCAGCTTAGGGACTAGCGGGGGGGCGTCAGAGACCCAGTACTTC CASSLGTSGGASETQYF
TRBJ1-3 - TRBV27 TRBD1 TGTGCCAGCAGTTTAAAGGGGGCGCTTGGAAACACCATATATTTT CASSLKGALGNTIYF
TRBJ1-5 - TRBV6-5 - TGTGCCAGCAGGATTCTCAGTTATGGCAATCAGCCCCAGCATTTT CASRILSYGNQPQHF
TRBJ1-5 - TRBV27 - TGTGCCAGCAGTTTTGGGCGGGGGCAGCAGCCCCAGCATTTT CASSFGRGQQPQHF
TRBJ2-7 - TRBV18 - TGTGCCAGCTCACCACGGGGGGGCGACTCCTACGAGCAGTACTTC CASSPRGGDSYEQYF
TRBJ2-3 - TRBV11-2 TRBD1 TGTGCCAGCAGCCAACTAGGGGGACAGCCGCCCGATGATACGCAGTATTTT CASSQLGGQPPDDTQYF
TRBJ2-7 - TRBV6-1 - TGTGCCAGCAGCGGACAGGAGGGCCCTTACGAGCAGTACTTC CASSGQEGPYEQYF
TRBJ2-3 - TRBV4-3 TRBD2 TGCGCCAGCAGCCAATCCACACTAGCGGGGGGGCCTTCAGATACGCAGTATTTT CASSQSTLAGGPSDTQYF
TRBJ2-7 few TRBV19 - TGTGCCAGTAGTATAGAACTAAGGCGGCGCTCCTACGAGCAGTACTTC CASSIELRRRSYEQYF
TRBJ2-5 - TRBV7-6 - TGTGCCAGCAGCTCAGTGAGGCGCGGGGAGACCCAGTACTTC CASSSVRRGETQYF
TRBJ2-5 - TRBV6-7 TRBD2 TGTGCCAGCAGTTACTCGAGGGGAGGGAGTCCGAAAGAGACCCAGTACTTC CASSYSRGGSPKETQYF
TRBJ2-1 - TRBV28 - TGTGCCAGCAGTCGAGCCCTAGGGGGTCAGGATGAGCAGTTCTTC CASSRALGGQDEQFF
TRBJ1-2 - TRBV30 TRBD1 TGTGCCTGGAAAGTTTGGACAGGGGATGGCTACACCTTC CAWKVWTGDGYTF
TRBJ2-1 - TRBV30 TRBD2 TGTGCCTGGATCAGACCGACTAGCGGGGAAGAGCGAACCTACAATGAGCAGTTCTTC CAWIRPTSGEERTYNEQFF
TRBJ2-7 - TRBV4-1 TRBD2 TGCGCCAGCAGCCAGACGGGGGCGGGAGGCTACGAGCAGTACTTC CASSQTGAGGYEQYF
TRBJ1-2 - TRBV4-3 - TGCGCCAGCAGCCTAAGCGGACTCAATAGGGGCTACACCTTC CASSLSGLNRGYTF
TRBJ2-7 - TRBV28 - TGTGCCAGCAGTCCCCTGATCAGATTTTCGCAGTACTTC CASSPLIRFSQYF
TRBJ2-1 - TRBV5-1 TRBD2 TGCGCCAGCAGCTTGGGCCAGGGTCTAGCGGGAGGGCATGAGCAGTTCTTC CASSLGQGLAGGHEQFF
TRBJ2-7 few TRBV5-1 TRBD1 TGCGCCAGCAGCTTGGGACAGGGGTATGGCGAGCAGTACTTC CASSLGQGYGEQYF
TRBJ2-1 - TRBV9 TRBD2 TGTGCCAGCAGCGTAGGACTAGCGGGCCTCAGCTCCTACAATGAGCAGTTCTTC CASSVGLAGLSSYNEQFF